The clone carrying this T cell receptor (beta chain) was seen a handful of times. Its antigen is not known. The data were taken from a study of post-analysis software for immune sequencing data. In the study overall: The cohort encompassed relapsing-remitting, secondary progressive and progressive-relapsing multiple sclerosis disease courses. Study-wide points: Same-batch samples co-clustered strongly by F measure.

cDNA libraries of TCR beta carried unique molecular identifiers. One entry per CDR3 protein, called by TCRdb with MiXCR from the PCR reads. Of approximately 730,000 distinct CDR3 sequences in the sample, more than 45% are singletons; the top ten hold 4.9%. This receptor was taken from a girl between 10 and 17 years old with multiple sclerosis. Source material: blood.

This chain's CDR3 is CSARLSLAGVPYNEQFF. CDR3 coding DNA: TGCAGTGCTAGACTGTCCCTAGCGGGAGTGCCCTACAATGAGCAGTTCTTC. The V call is TRBV20-1, the J call TRBJ2-1; TRBD2 agrees at 10 bases. The CDR3 runs 17 residues. Germline assignment: CDR1 DFQATT and CDR2 SNEGSKA (reference sequence). The junction had 9 bases not matched to a gene; V was cut back by 2 bases and J by 2 bases.